This T cell receptor beta chain was recorded in a study of Ad26.COV2.S vaccination and SARS-CoV-2 variants. Only in-frame clones appear in the TCRdb table, and some are missing; sequencing was by immunoSEQ multiplex PCR. The sample shows a few hundred thousand clones, roughly 90% of them seen only once. Comment on this clone: Its antigen remains unidentified.

Treatment given: roughly 18 received Ad26.COV2.S at low or high dose, single or two shots; several received placebo; per-sample allocation not given. Material that was analyzed had been drawn on day 63 after the first vaccine or placebo injection. Expressing Wuhan-strain SARS-CoV-2 spike, an Ad26 vector served as the vaccine. General study findings and limits: Measurements of TCR breadth and depth may have given underestimates of the total T cell responses. Higher spike-specific TCR breadth was found in vaccine recipients than in placebo recipients.

This receptor was obtained from a person between 18 and 59 years old who received the Ad26.COV2.S COVID-19 vaccine or a placebo. The sequencing here drew on peripheral blood, taken in a trial of Ad26.COV2.S vaccine versus placebo.

CDR3 DNA sequence: TGTGCCAGCACAAGACAGTCAATCGAGACCCAGTACTTC. Its translation is CASTRQSIETQYF. V usage is TRBV6-5 and J usage is TRBJ2-5; D is perhaps TRBD1 (5 bases). The CDR3 extends over 13 amino acids. V lost 7 bases to trimming and J lost 5 bases, with 14 bases between them. CDR1 is MNHEY and CDR2 is SVGAGI in the germline V gene.